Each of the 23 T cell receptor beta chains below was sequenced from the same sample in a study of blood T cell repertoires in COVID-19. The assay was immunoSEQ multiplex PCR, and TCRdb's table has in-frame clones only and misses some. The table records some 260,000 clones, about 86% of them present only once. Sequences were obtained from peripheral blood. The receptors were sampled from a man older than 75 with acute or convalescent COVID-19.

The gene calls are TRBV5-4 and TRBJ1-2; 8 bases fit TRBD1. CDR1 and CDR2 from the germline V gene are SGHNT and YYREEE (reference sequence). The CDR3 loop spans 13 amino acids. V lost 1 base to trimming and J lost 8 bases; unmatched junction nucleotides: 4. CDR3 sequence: CASSLQGAGGYTF. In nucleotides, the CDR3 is TGTGCCAGCAGCTTGCAGGGGGCAGGAGGCTACACCTTC.

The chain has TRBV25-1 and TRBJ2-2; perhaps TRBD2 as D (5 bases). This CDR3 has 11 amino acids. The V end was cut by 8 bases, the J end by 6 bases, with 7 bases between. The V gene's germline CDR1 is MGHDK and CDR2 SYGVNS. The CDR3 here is CASRRAGELFF. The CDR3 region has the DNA TGTGCCAGCCGGCGGGCCGGGGAGCTGTTTTTT.

CDR3 in DNA: TGTGCCAGCAGTTCCCGGGGGGCGAGCTCTGGAAACACCATATATTTT. It is translated as CASSSRGASSGNTIYF. V and J are TRBV28 and TRBJ1-3; D might be TRBD1 (6 bases). CDR1 MDHEN and CDR2 SYDVKM come from the germline V gene. The CDR3 is 16 amino acids. V lost 4 bases to trimming and J lost 0 bases, with 13 bases between them.

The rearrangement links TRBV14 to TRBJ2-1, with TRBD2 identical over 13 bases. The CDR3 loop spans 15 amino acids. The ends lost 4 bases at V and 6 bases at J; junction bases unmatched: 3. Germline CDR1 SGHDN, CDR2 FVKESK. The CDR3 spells CASSLLAGGPNEQFF. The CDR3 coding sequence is TGTGCCAGCAGCCTACTAGCGGGAGGGCCCAATGAGCAGTTCTTC.

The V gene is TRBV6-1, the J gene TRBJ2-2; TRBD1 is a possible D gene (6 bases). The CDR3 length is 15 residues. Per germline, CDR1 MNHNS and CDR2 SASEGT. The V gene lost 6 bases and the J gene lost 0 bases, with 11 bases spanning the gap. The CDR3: CASRNRDTNTGELFF. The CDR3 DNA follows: TGTGCCAGCAGGAACAGGGACACGAACACCGGGGAGCTGTTTTTT.

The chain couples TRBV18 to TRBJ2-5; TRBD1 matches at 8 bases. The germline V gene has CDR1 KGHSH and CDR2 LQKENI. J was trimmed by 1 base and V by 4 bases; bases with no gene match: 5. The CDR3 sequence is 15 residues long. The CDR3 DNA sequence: TGTGCCAGCTCACAAGGCAGGGGGCCCCAAGAGACCCAGTACTTC. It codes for CASSQGRGPQETQYF.

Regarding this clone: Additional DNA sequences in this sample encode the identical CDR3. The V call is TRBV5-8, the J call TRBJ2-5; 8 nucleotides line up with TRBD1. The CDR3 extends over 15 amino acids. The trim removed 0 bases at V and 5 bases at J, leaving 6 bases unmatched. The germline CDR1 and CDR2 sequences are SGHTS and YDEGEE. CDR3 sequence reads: CASSLEGTGGETQYF. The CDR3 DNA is TGTGCCAGCAGCTTGGAAGGGACAGGCGGCGAGACCCAGTACTTC. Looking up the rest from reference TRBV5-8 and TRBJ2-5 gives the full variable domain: EAGVTQSPTHLIKTRGQQATLRCSPISGHTSVYWYQQALGLGLQFLLWYDEGEERNRGNFPPRFSGRQFPNYSSELNVNALELEDSALYLCASSLEGTGGETQYFGPGTRLLVL.

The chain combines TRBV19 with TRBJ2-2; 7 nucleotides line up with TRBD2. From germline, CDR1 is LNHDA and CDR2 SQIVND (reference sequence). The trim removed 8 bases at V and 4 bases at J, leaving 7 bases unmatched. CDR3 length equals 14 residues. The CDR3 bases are TGTGCCAGTGGGGACTATGGGCGCACCGGGGAGCTGTTTTTT. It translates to CASGDYGRTGELFF.

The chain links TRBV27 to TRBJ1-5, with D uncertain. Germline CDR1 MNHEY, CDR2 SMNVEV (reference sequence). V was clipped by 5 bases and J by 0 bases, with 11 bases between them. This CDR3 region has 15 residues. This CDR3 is CASSPGIYSNQPQHF. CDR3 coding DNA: TGTGCCAGCAGTCCCGGGATTTATAGCAATCAGCCCCAGCATTTT.

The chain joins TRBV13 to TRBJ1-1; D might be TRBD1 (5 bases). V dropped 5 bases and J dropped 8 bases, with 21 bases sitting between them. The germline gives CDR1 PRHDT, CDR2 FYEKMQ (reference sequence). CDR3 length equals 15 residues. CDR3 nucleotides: TGTGCCAGCAGCAAAGGGGCTGCCCCTTCAGAGGAAGCTTTCTTT. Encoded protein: CASSKGAAPSEEAFF.

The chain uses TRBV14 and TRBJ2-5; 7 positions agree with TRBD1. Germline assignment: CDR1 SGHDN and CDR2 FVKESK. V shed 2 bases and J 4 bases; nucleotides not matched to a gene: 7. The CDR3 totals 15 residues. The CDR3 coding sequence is TGTGCCAGCAGCCAACCGAGACAGGGATTAGAGACCCAGTACTTC. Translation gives CASSQPRQGLETQYF.

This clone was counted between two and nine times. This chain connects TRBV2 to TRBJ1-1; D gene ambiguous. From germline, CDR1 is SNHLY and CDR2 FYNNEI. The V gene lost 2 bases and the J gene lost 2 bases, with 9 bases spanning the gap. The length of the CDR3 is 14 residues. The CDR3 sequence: CASSEPVRNTEAFF. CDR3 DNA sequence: TGTGCCAGCAGTGAACCGGTTAGAAACACTGAAGCTTTCTTT.

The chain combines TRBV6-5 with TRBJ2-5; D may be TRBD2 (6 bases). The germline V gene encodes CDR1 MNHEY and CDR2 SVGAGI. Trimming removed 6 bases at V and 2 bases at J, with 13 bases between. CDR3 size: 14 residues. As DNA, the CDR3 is TGTGCCAGCAGCTACGGAGGGGTTCAAGAGACCCAGTACTTC. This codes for CASSYGGVQETQYF.

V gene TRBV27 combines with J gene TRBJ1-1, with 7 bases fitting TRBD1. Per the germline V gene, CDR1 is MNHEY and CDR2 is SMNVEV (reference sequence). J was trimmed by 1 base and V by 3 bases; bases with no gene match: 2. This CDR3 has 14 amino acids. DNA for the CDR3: TGTGCCAGCAGTTTCAGGGGGAGGAACACTGAAGCTTTCTTT. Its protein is CASSFRGRNTEAFF.

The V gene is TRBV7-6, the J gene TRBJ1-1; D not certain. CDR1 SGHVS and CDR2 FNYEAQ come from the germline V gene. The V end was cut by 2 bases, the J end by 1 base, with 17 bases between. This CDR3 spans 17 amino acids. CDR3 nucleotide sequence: TGTGCCAGCAGCTTAAATGGTTGGGAGTCCTCGAACACTGAAGCTTTCTTT. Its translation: CASSLNGWESSNTEAFF.

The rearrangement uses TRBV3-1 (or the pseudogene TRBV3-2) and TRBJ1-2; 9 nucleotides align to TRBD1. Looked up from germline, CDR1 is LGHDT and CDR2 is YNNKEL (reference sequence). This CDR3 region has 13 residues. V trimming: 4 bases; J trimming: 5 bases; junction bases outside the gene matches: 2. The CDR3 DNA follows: TGTGCCAGCAGCCTGACAGGGGGTTATGGCTACACCTTC. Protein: CASSLTGGYGYTF.

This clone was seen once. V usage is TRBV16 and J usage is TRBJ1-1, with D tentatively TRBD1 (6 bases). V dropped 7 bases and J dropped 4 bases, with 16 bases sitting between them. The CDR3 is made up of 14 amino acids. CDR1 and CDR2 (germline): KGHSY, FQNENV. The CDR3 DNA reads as TGTGCCAGCACATCGGACAGTAGGGTCACTGAAGCTTTCTTT. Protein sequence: CASTSDSRVTEAFF.

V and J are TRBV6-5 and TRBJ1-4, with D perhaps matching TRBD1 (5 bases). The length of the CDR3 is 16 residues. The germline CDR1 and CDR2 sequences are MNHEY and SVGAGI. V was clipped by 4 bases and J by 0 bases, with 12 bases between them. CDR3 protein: CASSSRETATNEKLFF. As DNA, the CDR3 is TGTGCCAGCAGTTCCCGCGAGACAGCAACTAATGAAAAACTGTTTTTT.

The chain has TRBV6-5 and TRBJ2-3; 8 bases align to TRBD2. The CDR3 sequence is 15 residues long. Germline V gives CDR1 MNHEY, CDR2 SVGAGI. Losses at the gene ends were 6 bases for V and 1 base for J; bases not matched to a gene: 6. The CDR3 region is CASRLREGGTDTQYF. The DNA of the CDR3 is TGTGCCAGCAGGTTACGGGAGGGGGGCACAGATACGCAGTATTTT.

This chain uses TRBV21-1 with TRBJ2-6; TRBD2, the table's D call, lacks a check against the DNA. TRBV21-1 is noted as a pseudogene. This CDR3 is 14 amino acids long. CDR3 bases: TGTGCCAGCAGCAAACGGGGTGGGGCCAACGTCCTGACTTTC. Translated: CASSKRGGANVLTF.

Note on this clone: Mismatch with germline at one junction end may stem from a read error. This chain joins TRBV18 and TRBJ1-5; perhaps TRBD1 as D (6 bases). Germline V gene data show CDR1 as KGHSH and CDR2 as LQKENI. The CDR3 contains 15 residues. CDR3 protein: CASSPPGAQNHPQHF. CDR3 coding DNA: TGTGCCAGCTCACCACCGGGGGCCCAGAATCATCCCCAGCATTTT.

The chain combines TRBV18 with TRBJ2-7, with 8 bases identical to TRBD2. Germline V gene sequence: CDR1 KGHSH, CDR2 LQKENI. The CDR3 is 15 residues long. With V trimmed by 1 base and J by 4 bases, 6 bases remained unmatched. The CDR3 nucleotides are TGTGCCAGCTCACCACGTGCGGGGGGCGGGTACGAGCAGTACTTC. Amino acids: CASSPRAGGGYEQYF.

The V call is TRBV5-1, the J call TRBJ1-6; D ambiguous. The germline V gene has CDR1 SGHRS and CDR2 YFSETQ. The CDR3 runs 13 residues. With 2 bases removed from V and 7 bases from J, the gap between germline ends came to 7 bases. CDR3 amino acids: CASSFEGNSPLHF. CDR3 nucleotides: TGCGCCAGCAGCTTTGAGGGAAATTCACCCCTCCACTTT.